These 2 T cell receptor beta chains originate from one sample sequenced in a study of regulatory T cells in long-lasting Graves disease. Investigators prepared the TCR beta libraries by applying iRepertoire HTBI primers and Arm-PCR of CDR3 regions. TCRdb re-analysed the multiplex PCR reads in MiXCR, keeping a single row per CDR3 protein. The sample has approximately 400,000 distinct CDR3 sequences; 20% to 25% are singletons. Time point specified: persistent/refractory GD, antithyroid drugs over 5 years with positive TRAb. PBMC-derived RNA was used for the TCR library. The starting material was peripheral blood mononuclear cells (PBMCs), obtained when the disease was refractory, from a patient treated with antithyroid drugs. The receptors derive from a female donor with Graves disease.

Many counts were recorded for this clonotype. This chain uses TRBV2 with TRBJ2-5; the D is unclear. This CDR3 is built from 14 residues. Germline assignment: CDR1 SNHLY and CDR2 FYNNEI. Deletions cut 3 bases from V and 0 bases from J, with 8 bases between. In nucleotides, the CDR3 is TGTGCCAGCAGTGATCGGGCGTACCAAGAGACCCAGTACTTC. Its protein is CASSDRAYQETQYF.

This clonotype has a handful of counts. The rearrangement links TRBV30 to TRBJ1-4; perhaps TRBD1 as D (5 bases). This CDR3 is built from 16 residues. The germline V gene encodes CDR1 GTSNPN and CDR2 SVGIG (reference sequence). The V and J ends lost 0 bases and 8 bases respectively, with 19 bases between them. The CDR3 nucleotides read TGTGCCTGGAGTGTACGAACCGGCAGACCAGGGGAAAAACTGTTTTTT. Protein: CAWSVRTGRPGEKLFF.